These 12 T cell receptor beta chains were all obtained from the same sample, sequenced in a study of blood T cell repertoires in COVID-19. Clones were sequenced by immunoSEQ multiplex PCR, and TCRdb holds only the in-frame ones, with some missing. This sample has 100,000 to 150,000 clones, with 60% to 80% found just once. Sample: peripheral blood. These receptor sequences come from a human donor in a cohort sampled during active COVID-19.

The chain links TRBV5-5 to TRBJ1-1; 7 bases are shared with TRBD1. CDR1 and CDR2 (germline): SGHKS, YYEKEE (reference sequence). This CDR3 is built from 17 residues. Trimming removed 4 bases from V and 2 bases from J; junction bases left unmatched: 14. The CDR3 loop is CASSKGTAPPGNTEAFF. CDR3 bases: TGTGCCAGCAGCAAAGGGACAGCTCCCCCCGGCAACACTGAAGCTTTCTTT.

This clone was detected once. The V gene is TRBV6-5, the J gene TRBJ2-7, with 7 bases matching TRBD1. With V trimmed by 5 bases and J by 0 bases, 4 bases remained unmatched. The CDR3 spans 14 residues. The germline CDR1 and CDR2 sequences are MNHEY and SVGAGI. The CDR3 nucleotides read TGTGCCAGCAGTCGAGGGGGCGCCTCCTACGAGCAGTACTTC. It translates to CASSRGGASYEQYF.

The chain employs TRBV6-2 or TRBV6-3 and TRBJ2-7, with D possibly matching TRBD2 (5 bases). Trimming left V 2 bases short and J 3 bases short, with 11 bases between. CDR1 is MNHEY and CDR2 is SVGEGT in the germline V gene. The CDR3 extends over 14 amino acids. The CDR3 DNA reads TGTGCCAGCAGTTACACGGGTGAGGGCTACGAGCAGTACTTC. Amino acids: CASSYTGEGYEQYF.

The genes are TRBV12-3 or TRBV12-4 and TRBJ1-1; possible D gene TRBD1, 5 bases. The CDR3 covers 12 residues. The V end lost 8 bases, the J end lost 4 bases, and 11 bases lay between the germline ends. CDR3 DNA sequence: TGTGCCAGCCGATCTGGGGCCACTGAAGCTTTCTTT. This encodes CASRSGATEAFF.

The rearrangement links TRBV9 to TRBJ1-1; TRBD1 matches 9 bases. V shed 3 bases and J 6 bases; nucleotides not matched to a gene: 9. Germline assignment: CDR1 SGDLS and CDR2 YYNGEE. The CDR3 is 15 residues long. DNA for the CDR3: TGTGCCAGCAGCGGGGGGGACAGGGAGGACCCTGAAGCTTTCTTT. It encodes CASSGGDREDPEAFF.

The chain couples TRBV18 to TRBJ2-2, with 12 nucleotides matching TRBD2. The CDR3 sequence is 18 residues long. V was clipped by 1 base and J by 5 bases; unmatched bases: 8. CDR1 and CDR2 from the germline V gene are KGHSH and LQKENI. DNA of the CDR3: TGTGCCAGCTCACCACAACAGACTAGCGGGAGTGGTACCGGGGAGCTGTTTTTT. Its protein is CASSPQQTSGSGTGELFF.

This chain joins TRBV27 and TRBJ2-7; TRBD1 matches at 7 bases. The CDR3 covers 14 residues. Germline assignment: CDR1 MNHEY and CDR2 SMNVEV (reference sequence). The junction had 9 bases not matched to a gene; V was cut back by 6 bases and J by 4 bases. The chain's CDR3 is CASSPLGQKYEQYF. CDR3 DNA sequence: TGTGCCAGCAGCCCCCTGGGACAGAAATACGAGCAGTACTTC.

The V and J genes are TRBV5-4 and TRBJ2-7; tentatively, D is TRBD1 (5 bases). The CDR3 consists of 13 residues. Germline CDR1 and CDR2: SGHNT and YYREEE (reference sequence). The V gene lost 0 bases and the J gene lost 3 bases, with 7 bases spanning the gap. The CDR3 DNA is TGTGCCAGCAGCTTGGGACAGAGCTACGAGCAGTACTTC. This codes for CASSLGQSYEQYF.

The chain joins TRBV4-1 to TRBJ2-7; D remains ambiguous. Germline CDR1 MGHRA, CDR2 YSYEKL. CDR3 length: 15 amino acids. Between the trimmed V and J ends, which lost 4 bases and 4 bases, there was a span of 17 bases. The CDR3 DNA reads TGCGCCAGCAGCCCCACCGGCGGCCTTGAGTACGAGCAGTACTTC. This codes for CASSPTGGLEYEQYF.

V gene TRBV5-1 combines with J gene TRBJ2-6, with 11 positions matching TRBD2. With 3 bases clipped from V and 4 bases from J, the junction kept 3 bases outside the gene matches. The CDR3 is made up of 16 amino acids. CDR1 is SGHRS, CDR2 YFSETQ, per germline. CDR3: CASSSTSGTGANVLTF. DNA for the CDR3: TGCGCCAGCAGCTCGACTAGCGGGACCGGGGCCAACGTCCTGACTTTC.

This chain links TRBV27 with TRBJ1-6; D not resolved. The CDR3 runs to 17 residues. Germline values: CDR1 MNHEY, CDR2 SMNVEV (reference sequence). V was trimmed by 5 bases and J by 4 bases, leaving 18 bases between them. CDR3 sequence (DNA): TGTGCCAGCAGTCCCCGAGCGTGGAGTGATTATAATTCACCCCTCCACTTT. Translation: CASSPRAWSDYNSPLHF.

The table lists this clone with a few counts. The V and J genes are TRBV11-3 and TRBJ2-7; TRBD2 matches at 10 bases. The CDR3 loop spans 15 amino acids. V gave up 5 bases and J gave up 2 bases; unmatched junction bases: 6. The germline V gene has CDR1 SGHNT and CDR2 YENEEA. CDR3 in amino acids: CASSNPGLATYEQYF. DNA of the CDR3: TGTGCCAGCAGCAACCCGGGACTAGCGACCTACGAGCAGTACTTC.